What follows is one TCR beta chain and its context. Its antigen is not identified. The libraries were made with immunoSEQ v3. This table comes from immunoSEQ multiplex PCR, and its TCRdb copy is limited to in-frame clones, with some not included. Of roughly 92,000 clones listed, around 71% were seen once; the top ten hold around 9.9%. Unmatched junction bases numbered 2, after V lost 3 bases and J lost 3 bases. The CDR3 is 14 amino acids. CDR1 is GTSNPN and CDR2 is SVGIG in the germline V gene (reference sequence). The time point here: pre-treatment sample, taken before nivolumab and TIL therapy. Tumor tissue came from excised metastases, mostly pleural nodules or supraclavicular lymph nodes. Stage 4 NSCLC adults joined between October 2017 and 2020. This sample was included in a study of TIL therapy for anti-PD-1-resistant metastatic lung cancer. Study background: Median patient age was approximately 58, ranging 38-75 years. Half of patients were current or former smokers.

Study-level results: TIL cultures after expansion showed higher clonality and lower diversity than baseline tumor (median about 6% vs 30%).

The TCR originated in a person aged 25 to 85 with non-small cell lung cancer. This specimen consisted of tumor tissue, obtained at baseline. This chain uses TRBV30 with TRBJ2-1, with 10 nucleotides matching TRBD2. The CDR3 nucleotides are TGTGCCTGGAGACTAGCGGGATTCTACAATGAGCAGTTCTTC. Residues: CAWRLAGFYNEQFF.